This T cell receptor (beta chain) comes out of a study of shared clonotypes between healthy human individuals. Using immunoSEQ multiplex PCR, the repertoire was profiled, and TCRdb retains in-frame clones only, with some absent. The sample has roughly 650,000 clones; less than 98% are singletons. The germline V gene has CDR1 KGHSH and CDR2 LQKENI. V lost 3 bases and J 5 bases, leaving 13 bases between the germline ends. The CDR3 is 14 amino acids. This chain uses TRBV18 with TRBJ2-5; D tentatively reads TRBD1 or TRBD2 (6 bases each). This receptor was identified in a woman in her 30s in good health. The sequenced material came from naive CD4+ T cells sorted from blood. Regarding subset: CD45RA+ positively selected. As DNA, the CDR3 is TGTGCCAGCTCACCGTCGGGGGCGAGGGAGACCCAGTACTTC. This codes for CASSPSGARETQYF.